Sequencing of this T cell receptor beta chain was carried out in a study of cytomegalovirus exposure and HLA in healthy donors. Study context: A data release that came early held around 85 million unique TCRs from HLA-typed donors.

On this clone: As yet, its antigen is unknown.

With 60 Vbeta and 13 Jbeta primers, the PCR was carried out. TCRdb's table, derived via immunoSEQ multiplex PCR, lists solely in-frame clones and lacks some. The sample yields around 110,000 clones, about 72% seen once. The CDR3 has 14 residues. Germline CDR1 is MNHEY and CDR2 is SMNVEV (reference sequence). The V end was cut by 9 bases, the J end by 2 bases, with 17 bases between. General study results and limits: Common viral pathogens seemed, in a later analysis, to connect with several of the most significant clusters. Most of the TCR beta V segments (in an earlier analysis) were productive either about 90% or about 30% of the time.

The V gene is TRBV27, the J gene TRBJ2-7; a weak D match, TRBD2 (5 bases). Source material: PBMCs. This TCR was sampled from a man aged 18 to 29 in good health and CMV-seronegative. DNA of the CDR3: TGTGCCAGGGGGTACGGACTCCCCCCCTACGAGCAGTACTTC. Protein sequence: CARGYGLPPYEQYF.